These 15 T cell receptor beta chains came from one sample sequenced in a study of vaccination effects on CD4 cells after COVID-19. The protocol was immunoSEQ multiplex PCR, while the TCRdb copy is restricted to in-frame clones and leaves out a portion. The table lists tens of thousands of clones, 70% to 85% of them singletons. Their recognized antigens are unknown. Viral peptide pools were used in the ViraFEST assay to expand antigen-specific CD4+ T cells, and sequencing came afterward. The culture ran for 10 days, and then CD4+ T cells were isolated. People in the vaccine group had not been infected with SARS-CoV-2 before, and their nucleocapsid antibodies were negative. The specimen comprised CD4+ T cells from PBMCs cultured with HCoV-OC43 spike peptides, sampled before COVID-19 vaccination. The subset here: HCoV-OC43 spike overlapping peptide pool stimulation. Receptor source: a human donor who received a COVID-19 vaccine.

This clone was observed a handful of times. The gene calls are TRBV19 and TRBJ1-2; no reliable D call. The V end was cut by 8 bases, the J end by 2 bases, with 9 bases between. The germline CDR1 and CDR2 sequences are LNHDA and SQIVND (reference sequence). This CDR3 is 12 amino acids long. For the CDR3, the DNA is TGTGCCAGTCTGAAAACCAACTATGGCTACACCTTC. It translates to CASLKTNYGYTF.

V and J are TRBV3-1 (or the pseudogene TRBV3-2) and TRBJ1-4; the D gene is possibly TRBD1 (5 bases). Trimming cost V 4 bases and J 0 bases, with 15 bases left between them. The CDR3 loop spans 17 amino acids. Per the germline V gene, CDR1 is LGHDT and CDR2 is YNNKEL (reference sequence). CDR3 DNA sequence: TGTGCCAGCAGCCGCAGTAACAGGTTTGCAACTAATGAAAAACTGTTTTTT. It translates to CASSRSNRFATNEKLFF.

CDR3 sequence: CASSLRQGNNEQFF. CDR3 DNA: TGCGCCAGCAGCTTGAGGCAGGGGAACAATGAGCAGTTCTTC. The chain recombines TRBV5-1 with TRBJ2-1; D might be TRBD1 (6 bases). Germline V CDR1 and CDR2: SGHRS, YFSETQ. Deletions cut 1 base from V and 5 bases from J, with 10 bases between. CDR3 length: 14 amino acids.

This sequence joins TRBV6-1 and TRBJ2-6; D is perhaps TRBD1 (5 bases). This CDR3 has 19 residues. CDR1 MNHNS and CDR2 SASEGT come from the germline V gene. Trimming pared 6 bases from V and 0 bases from J, leaving 21 bases between. DNA for the CDR3: TGTGCCAGCAGCGAATCCTCAGGGTCCTCGTTCTCTGGGGCCAACGTCCTGACTTTC. Its protein is CASSESSGSSFSGANVLTF.

This clone has a handful of counts. CDR3 amino acids: CASNGRGQPQHF. The CDR3 nucleotides read TGTGCCAGTAACGGCAGGGGGCAGCCCCAGCATTTT. The chain uses TRBV19 and TRBJ1-5; 7 bases agree with TRBD1. V trimming: 7 bases; J trimming: 7 bases; junction bases outside the gene matches: 4. Germline V lookup: CDR1 LNHDA, CDR2 SQIVND (reference sequence). The CDR3 runs to 12 residues.

CDR3 bases: TGCGCCAGCAGCGACCCACAGGCCTCTAATGAAAAACTGTTTTTT. Translating gives CASSDPQASNEKLFF. The chain uses TRBV5-1 and TRBJ1-4; D might be TRBD1 (5 bases). This CDR3 region has 15 residues. The germline V and J ends were trimmed by 4 bases and 3 bases, with 13 bases remaining between them. Germline-derived CDR1 and CDR2 are SGHRS and YFSETQ.

CDR3 sequence (DNA): TGTGCCAGCAGTAGCGGGGGCTACACAGATACGCAGTATTTT. Encoded protein: CASSSGGYTDTQYF. V gene TRBV28 combines with J gene TRBJ2-3; 8 bases line up with TRBD2. The trim removed 5 bases at V and 2 bases at J, leaving 3 bases unmatched. This CDR3 region has 14 residues. CDR1 and CDR2 from the germline V gene are MDHEN and SYDVKM.

The genes are TRBV2 and TRBJ2-6, with 9 bases that match TRBD1. After removal of 7 bases from V and 2 bases from J, the junction contained 3 bases not matched to a gene. Per germline, CDR1 SNHLY and CDR2 FYNNEI. The CDR3 covers 15 residues. The CDR3 loop is CASIWDRAGANVLTF. The CDR3 region has the DNA TGTGCCAGCATCTGGGACAGGGCTGGGGCCAACGTCCTGACTTTC.

V gene TRBV6-5 combines with J gene TRBJ1-1; D is undetermined. V lost 1 base, J lost 1 base, and 13 bases lay in between. This CDR3 has 16 residues. Germline V gene lookup returns CDR1 MNHEY and CDR2 SVGAGI. CDR3 sequence: CASSYLFGQANTEAFF. The DNA for the CDR3 is TGTGCCAGCAGTTACTTGTTCGGCCAGGCGAACACTGAAGCTTTCTTT.

The rearrangement links TRBV6-1 to TRBJ2-5; 11 bases are shared with TRBD1. Trimming took 7 bases from V and 5 from J; bases not matched to a gene: 3. CDR1 is MNHNS, CDR2 SASEGT, per germline. There are 13 residues in the CDR3. The CDR3 here is CASNRDRGETQYF. CDR3 DNA sequence: TGTGCCAGCAACCGGGACAGGGGGGAGACCCAGTACTTC.

This clone was seen only once. The chain has TRBV6-5 and TRBJ1-1, with D possibly TRBD1 on 5 matching bases. V lost 0 bases and J 0 bases, leaving 11 bases between the germline ends. This CDR3 spans 16 amino acids. CDR1 and CDR2 from the germline V gene are MNHEY and SVGAGI. CDR3 sequence reads: CASSYSWDALNTEAFF. CDR3 in DNA: TGTGCCAGCAGTTACTCTTGGGACGCATTGAACACTGAAGCTTTCTTT.

This clone was detected only a few times. The J gene is TRBJ1-2, the V gene TRBV2; no clear D gene. Germline V gene lookup returns CDR1 SNHLY and CDR2 FYNNEI. Trimming removed 6 bases from V and 7 bases from J, with 9 bases in between. CDR3 length: 11 residues. CDR3: CASSPLSGYTF. The CDR3 DNA sequence: TGTGCCAGCAGCCCCCTCTCTGGCTACACCTTC.

The rearrangement joins TRBV5-1 to TRBJ1-3; D is unclear. Trimming took off 4 bases at V and 0 bases at J, with 14 bases between the two ends. The CDR3 has 16 amino acids. Germline CDR1 is SGHRS and CDR2 is YFSETQ. Here the CDR3 DNA reads TGCGCCAGCAGCCTTAACGGGGATCCCTCTGGAAACACCATATATTTT. Protein sequence: CASSLNGDPSGNTIYF.

This chain uses TRBV2 with TRBJ2-4; no clear D. The CDR3 covers 15 residues. Germline-derived CDR1 and CDR2 are SNHLY and FYNNEI. Trimming stripped 7 bases from V and 0 bases from J, with 13 bases between. The CDR3 bases are TGTGCCAGCATGGGCAGGCTTCTAGCCAAAAACATTCAGTACTTC. It encodes CASMGRLLAKNIQYF.

This clone showed up just a few times. The chain carries TRBV28 and TRBJ1-2; 9 positions agree with TRBD1. CDR1 is MDHEN, CDR2 SYDVKM, per germline. After removal of 4 bases from V and 2 bases from J, the junction contained 5 bases not matched to a gene. The CDR3 has 15 residues. The chain's CDR3 is CASSSGTGNNYGYTF. DNA of the CDR3: TGTGCCAGCAGTTCCGGGACAGGGAACAACTATGGCTACACCTTC.